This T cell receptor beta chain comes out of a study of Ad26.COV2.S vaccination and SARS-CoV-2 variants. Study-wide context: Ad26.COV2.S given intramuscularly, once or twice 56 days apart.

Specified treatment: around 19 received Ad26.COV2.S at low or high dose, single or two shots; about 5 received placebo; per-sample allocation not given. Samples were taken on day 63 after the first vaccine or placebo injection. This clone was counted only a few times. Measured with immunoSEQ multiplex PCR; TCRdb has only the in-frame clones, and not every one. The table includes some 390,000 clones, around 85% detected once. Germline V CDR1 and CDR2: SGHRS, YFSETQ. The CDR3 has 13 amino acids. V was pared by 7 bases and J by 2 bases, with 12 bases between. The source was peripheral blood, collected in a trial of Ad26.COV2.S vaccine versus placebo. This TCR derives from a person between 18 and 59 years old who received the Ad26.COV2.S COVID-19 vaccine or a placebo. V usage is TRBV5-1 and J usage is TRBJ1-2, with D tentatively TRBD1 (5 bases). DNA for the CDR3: TGCGCCAGCTCTGCAGGGAGAAACTATGGCTACACCTTC. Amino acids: CASSAGRNYGYTF. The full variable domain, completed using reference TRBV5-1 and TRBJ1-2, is KAGVTQTPRYLIKTRGQQVTLSCSPISGHRSVSWYQQTPGQGLQFLFEYFSETQRNKGNFPGRFSGRQFSNSRSEMNVSTLELGDSALYLCASSAGRNYGYTFGSGTRLTVV.